These 11 T cell receptor delta chains came from one sample sequenced in a study of gamma-delta T cells after stem cell transplantation. TCRdb re-called the RT-PCR reads via CATT. Found here are about 15,000 delta-chain clones, roughly 9% of them singletons; the top ten hold around 60%. Sequences were obtained from gamma-delta T cells. The receptors stem from a human donor. It is not recorded whose cells these are; they may come from a transplant donor.

This clone was found a few times. TCRdb lists the protein of a much larger clone for this DNA, which differs at residue 13, so this is likely a read error; the protein given here is translated from the DNA itself. The chain uses TRDV3 and TRDJ1, with 12 bases matching TRDD3. Germline CDR1 is TVYSNPD and CDR2 is GDNSRS (reference sequence). The CDR3 runs to 17 residues. DNA for the CDR3: TGTGCCTTTAGTGACCTACTGGGGGATACCAACACCCATAAACTCATCTTT. This codes for CAFSDLLGDTNTHKLIF.

This clone turned up a few times. TCRdb shows a much larger clone's protein in place of this DNA's translation, and the two differ at residue 7, likely through a read error; the protein shown is translated from the DNA. This chain joins TRDV2 and TRDJ1; D may be TRDD3 (5 bases). This CDR3 spans 17 amino acids. V gave up 3 bases and J gave up 0 bases, with 19 bases separating them. CDR1 is GEAIGNYY and CDR2 is EKD in the germline V gene. As DNA, the CDR3 is TGTGCCTGTGACGCAGTACAGGGGGCTCCGTACACCGATAAACTCATCTTT. Protein product: CACDAVQGAPYTDKLIF.

This clone was picked up a small number of times. A read error likely explains this, since a far larger clone differs by one base. Other nucleotide sequences from this sample produce the same CDR3. V is TRDV1 and J is TRDJ1, with 12 bases fitting TRDD3. This CDR3 has 29 residues. Germline assignment: CDR1 TSWWSYY and CDR2 QGS. V was clipped by 2 bases and J by 3 bases; unmatched bases: 43. The chain's CDR3 is CALGENESFLLGERYWGILRNWRSDKLIF. In DNA form, the CDR3 reads TGTGCTCTTGGGGAAAACGAATCTTTCCTCCTTGGGGAGCGGTACTGGGGGATACTGAGGAACTGGCGTTCCGATAAACTCATCTTT.

This clone has only a few counts. TCRdb attributes to this sequence the protein of a much larger clone, which differs from the DNA translation at residue 15; a read error is likely, and the protein displayed is translated from the DNA. V gene TRDV2 combines with J gene TRDJ1; 13 bases align to TRDD3. Per the germline V gene, CDR1 is GEAIGNYY and CDR2 is EKD. CDR3 length: 17 amino acids. The DNA of the CDR3 is TGTGCCTGTGACACCTTACTGGGGGATACGCCCGGCGATAAACCCATCTTT. Residues: CACDTLLGDTPGDKPIF.

This clone was seen ten or more times. For this DNA, TCRdb reports the protein of a much larger clone, which diverges at residue 8, most likely from a read error; the protein presented here is translated directly from the DNA. Distinct nucleotide sequences in the sample also encode this CDR3. This chain connects TRDV2 to TRDJ3, with D perhaps matching TRDD3 (6 bases). V shed 1 base and J shed 1 base, with 10 bases lying between them. The CDR3 loop spans 17 amino acids. Germline V lookup: CDR1 GEAIGNYY, CDR2 EKD. The CDR3: CACDTTGSSWDTRQMFF. The CDR3 DNA follows: TGTGCCTGTGACACTACTGGGAGTTCCTGGGACACCCGACAGATGTTTTTC.

As to this clone: The protein that TCRdb holds for this DNA derives from a much larger clone and differs from the translated DNA at residues 6 and 7, which likely indicates a read error; the protein shown here is translated from the DNA. The V call is TRDV2, the J call TRDJ1; D is unresolved. The V and J ends lost 0 bases and 0 bases respectively, with 16 bases between them. The CDR3 is 17 residues long. From germline, CDR1 is GEAIGNYY and CDR2 EKD. The CDR3 sequence: CACDTGPARKDTDKLIF. The CDR3 coding sequence is TGTGCCTGTGACACCGGCCCGGCCCGGAAGGACACCGATAAACTCATCTTT.

In the case of this clone: At the DNA level, this CDR3 is encoded by other sequences in the same sample as well. This chain links TRDV2 with TRDJ1; 10 positions match TRDD3. Germline CDR1 and CDR2: GEAIGNYY and EKD. J lost 0 bases, V lost 3 bases, and 15 bases had no gene match. The CDR3 sequence is 19 residues long. The CDR3: CACDGRMGDTAANTDKLIF. For the CDR3, the DNA is TGTGCCTGTGACGGACGAATGGGGGATACCGCAGCGAACACCGATAAACTCATCTTT.

To note about this clone: A read error may account for a junction end that differs from germline. J is TRDJ3 and V is TRDV2; D is possibly TRDD2 (5 bases). The germline CDR1 and CDR2 sequences are GEAIGNYY and EKD. The CDR3 contains 18 residues. In DNA form, the CDR3 reads TGTGCCTGTGACATTCCTGTGGGCTACTCCTGGTACACCCTACAGATGTTTTTC. This sequence encodes CACDIPVGYSWYTLQMFF.

In the case of this clone: The TCRdb protein, from a much larger clone, departs from this DNA's translation at residue 8, likely by read error; the protein shown derives from the DNA. Written as DNA, the CDR3 is TGTGCCTGTGACCCTCTACTGGAGGATACCGTCCGCCAGACCGATAAACTCATCTTT. As protein: CACDPLLEDTVRQTDKLIF. The V gene is TRDV2, the J gene TRDJ1; perhaps TRDD3 as D (6 bases). CDR3 length: 19 residues. Germline V gene data show CDR1 as GEAIGNYY and CDR2 as EKD. Trimming stripped 3 bases from V and 2 bases from J, with 27 bases between.

This clone was seen a handful of times. For this DNA, TCRdb reports the protein of a much larger clone, which diverges at residue 7, most likely from a read error; the protein presented here is translated directly from the DNA. The rearrangement uses TRDV2 and TRDJ1; TRDD3 aligns across 8 bases. Germline CDR1 reads GEAIGNYY; CDR2 reads EKD. V lost 3 bases and J lost 1; bases outside the gene matches: 18. The length of the CDR3 is 19 residues. The CDR3 is CACDGLQGDNEVGTDKLIF. Written as DNA, the CDR3 is TGTGCCTGTGACGGCTTACAGGGGGATAATGAGGTGGGCACCGATAAACTCATCTTT.

The sample holds many counts of this clone. At the DNA level, this CDR3 is encoded by other sequences in the same sample as well. This chain connects TRAV29/DV5 to TRDJ1, with D hard to call. V dropped 0 bases and J dropped 1 base, with 22 bases sitting between them. The CDR3 runs to 18 residues. The V gene's germline CDR1 is NSMFDY and CDR2 ISSIKDK. CDR3 residues: CAASGQPQFAPATDKLIF. In DNA form, the CDR3 reads TGTGCAGCAAGCGGACAACCCCAGTTCGCCCCGGCCACCGATAAACTCATCTTT.